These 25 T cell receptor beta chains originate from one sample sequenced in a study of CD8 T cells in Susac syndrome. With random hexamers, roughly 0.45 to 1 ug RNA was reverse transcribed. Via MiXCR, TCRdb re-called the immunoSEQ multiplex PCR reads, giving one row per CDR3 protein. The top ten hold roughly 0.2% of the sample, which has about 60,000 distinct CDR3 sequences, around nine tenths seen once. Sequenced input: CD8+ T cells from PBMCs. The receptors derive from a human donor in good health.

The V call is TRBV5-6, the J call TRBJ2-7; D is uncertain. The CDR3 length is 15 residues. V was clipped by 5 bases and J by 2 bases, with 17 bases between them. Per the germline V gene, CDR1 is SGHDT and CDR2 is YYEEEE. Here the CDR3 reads CASSDGPLPPYEQYF. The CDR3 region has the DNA TGTGCCAGCAGTGATGGACCACTCCCACCCTACGAGCAGTACTTC.

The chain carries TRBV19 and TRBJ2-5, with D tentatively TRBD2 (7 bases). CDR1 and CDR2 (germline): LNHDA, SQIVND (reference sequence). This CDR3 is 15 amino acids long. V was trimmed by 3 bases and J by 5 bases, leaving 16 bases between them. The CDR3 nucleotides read TGTGCCAGTAGTATGCGGGGGCGCCCCGAGGAGACCCAGTACTTC. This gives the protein CASSMRGRPEETQYF. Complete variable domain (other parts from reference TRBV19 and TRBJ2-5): DGGITQSPKYLFRKEGQNVTLSCEQNLNHDAMYWYRQDPGQGLRLIYYSQIVNDFQKGDIAEGYSVSREKKESFPLTVTSAQKNPTAFYLCASSMRGRPEETQYFGPGTRLLVL.

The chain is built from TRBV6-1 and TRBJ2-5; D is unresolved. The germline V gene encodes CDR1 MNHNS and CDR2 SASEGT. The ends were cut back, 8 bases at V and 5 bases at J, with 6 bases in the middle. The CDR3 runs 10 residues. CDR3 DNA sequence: TGTGCCAGCGGATGGGAGACCCAGTACTTC. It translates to CASGWETQYF.

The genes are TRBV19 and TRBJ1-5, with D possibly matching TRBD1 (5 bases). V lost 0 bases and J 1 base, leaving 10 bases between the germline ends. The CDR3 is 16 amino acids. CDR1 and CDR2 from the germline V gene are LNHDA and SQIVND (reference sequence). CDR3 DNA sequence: TGTGCCAGTAGTATAGAGGGGGTCTCGAGCAATCAGCCCCAGCATTTT. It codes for CASSIEGVSSNQPQHF.

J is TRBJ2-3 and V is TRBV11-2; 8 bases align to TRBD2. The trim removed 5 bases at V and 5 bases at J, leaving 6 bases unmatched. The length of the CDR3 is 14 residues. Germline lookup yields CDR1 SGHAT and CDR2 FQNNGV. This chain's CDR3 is CASSPGGPIDTQYF. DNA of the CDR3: TGTGCCAGCAGCCCGGGGGGGCCAATAGATACGCAGTATTTT.

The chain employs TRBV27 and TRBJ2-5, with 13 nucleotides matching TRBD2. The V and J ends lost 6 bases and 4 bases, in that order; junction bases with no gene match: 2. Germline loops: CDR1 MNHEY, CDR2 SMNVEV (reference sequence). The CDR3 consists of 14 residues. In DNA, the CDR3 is TGTGCCAGCAGACTAGCGGGGGGGCGAGAGACCCAGTACTTC. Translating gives CASRLAGGRETQYF.

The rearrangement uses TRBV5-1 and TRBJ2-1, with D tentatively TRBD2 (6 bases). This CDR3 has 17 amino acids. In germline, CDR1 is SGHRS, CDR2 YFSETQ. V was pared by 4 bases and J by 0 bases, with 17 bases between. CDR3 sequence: CASSPGELQSSYNEQFF. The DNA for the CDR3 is TGCGCCAGCAGCCCGGGGGAGCTTCAGAGCTCCTACAATGAGCAGTTCTTC.

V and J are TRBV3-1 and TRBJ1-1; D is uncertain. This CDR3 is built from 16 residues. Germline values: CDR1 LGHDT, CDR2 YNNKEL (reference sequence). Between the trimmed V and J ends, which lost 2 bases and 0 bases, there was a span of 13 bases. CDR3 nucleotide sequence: TGTGCCAGCAGCCAATATTCGGTATACATGAACACTGAAGCTTTCTTT. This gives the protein CASSQYSVYMNTEAFF.

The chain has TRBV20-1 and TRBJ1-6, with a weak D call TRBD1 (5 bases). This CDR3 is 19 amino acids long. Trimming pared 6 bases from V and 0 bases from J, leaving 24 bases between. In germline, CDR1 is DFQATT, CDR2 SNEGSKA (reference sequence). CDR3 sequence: CSARIQGLLESSYNSPLHF. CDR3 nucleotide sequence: TGCAGTGCCAGGATTCAGGGACTACTCGAAAGCTCCTATAATTCACCCCTCCACTTT.

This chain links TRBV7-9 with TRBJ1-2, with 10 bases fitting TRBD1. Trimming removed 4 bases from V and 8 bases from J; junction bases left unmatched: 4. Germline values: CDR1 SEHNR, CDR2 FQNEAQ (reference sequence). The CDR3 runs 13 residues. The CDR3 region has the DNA TGTGCCAGCAGCTCTTCGACAGGGGGCGGCTACACCTTC. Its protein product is CASSSSTGGGYTF.

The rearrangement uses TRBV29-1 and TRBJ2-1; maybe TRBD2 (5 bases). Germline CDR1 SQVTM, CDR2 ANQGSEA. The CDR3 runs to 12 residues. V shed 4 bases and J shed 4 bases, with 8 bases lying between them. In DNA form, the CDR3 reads TGCAGCGTTGGAGGAGGATACAATGAGCAGTTCTTC. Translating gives CSVGGGYNEQFF.

The CDR3 is CASSPYPTAGYTF. As DNA, the CDR3 is TGTGCCAGCAGTCCCTACCCGACAGCAGGCTACACCTTC. This chain links TRBV27 with TRBJ1-2; TRBD1 is a possible D gene (5 bases). CDR3 length: 13 residues. Germline V gene data show CDR1 as MNHEY and CDR2 as SMNVEV (reference sequence). V lost 5 bases, J lost 8 bases, and 15 bases lay in between.

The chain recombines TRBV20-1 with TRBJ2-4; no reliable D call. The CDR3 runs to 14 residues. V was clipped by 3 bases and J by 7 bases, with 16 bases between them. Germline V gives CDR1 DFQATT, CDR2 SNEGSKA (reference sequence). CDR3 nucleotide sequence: TGCAGTGCTAGCTTAAAGGCCCGTGGGAACATTCAGTACTTC. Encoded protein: CSASLKARGNIQYF.

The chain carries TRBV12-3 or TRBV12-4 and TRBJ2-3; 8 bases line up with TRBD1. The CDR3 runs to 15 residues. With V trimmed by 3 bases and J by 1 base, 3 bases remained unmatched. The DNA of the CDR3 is TGTGCCAGCAGTTTGCTGGACAGGGGCACAGATACGCAGTATTTT. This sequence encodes CASSLLDRGTDTQYF.

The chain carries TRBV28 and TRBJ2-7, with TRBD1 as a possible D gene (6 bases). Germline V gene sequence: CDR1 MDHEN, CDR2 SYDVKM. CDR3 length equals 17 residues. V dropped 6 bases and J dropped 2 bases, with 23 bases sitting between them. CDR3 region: CASRGAGTGPIPYEQYF. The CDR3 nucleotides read TGTGCCAGCAGGGGGGCGGGTACGGGGCCCATCCCCTACGAGCAGTACTTC.

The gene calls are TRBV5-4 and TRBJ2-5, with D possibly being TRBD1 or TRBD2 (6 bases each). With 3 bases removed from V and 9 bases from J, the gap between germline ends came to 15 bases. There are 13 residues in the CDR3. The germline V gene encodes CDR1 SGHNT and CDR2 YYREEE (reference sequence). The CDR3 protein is CASSSQGGGAQYF. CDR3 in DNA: TGTGCCAGCAGCTCACAGGGAGGAGGGGCCCAGTACTTC.

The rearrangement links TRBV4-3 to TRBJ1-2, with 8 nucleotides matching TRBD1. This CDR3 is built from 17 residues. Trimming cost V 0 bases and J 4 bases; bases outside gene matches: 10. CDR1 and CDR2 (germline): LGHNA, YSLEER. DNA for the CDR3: TGCGCCAGCAGCCAAGATCTCGGGACAGGAGATTTCTATGGCTACACCTTC. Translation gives CASSQDLGTGDFYGYTF.

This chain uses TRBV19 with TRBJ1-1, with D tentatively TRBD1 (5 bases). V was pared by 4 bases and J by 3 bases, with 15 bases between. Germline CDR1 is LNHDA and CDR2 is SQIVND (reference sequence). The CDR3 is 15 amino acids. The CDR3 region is CASSTHGGVDTEAFF. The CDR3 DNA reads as TGTGCCAGTAGTACCCATGGAGGGGTGGACACTGAAGCTTTCTTT.

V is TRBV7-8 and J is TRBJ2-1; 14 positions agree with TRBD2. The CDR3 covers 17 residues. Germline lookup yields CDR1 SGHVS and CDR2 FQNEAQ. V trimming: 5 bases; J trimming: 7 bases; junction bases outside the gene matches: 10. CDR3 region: CASSPGLAGGRWNEQFF. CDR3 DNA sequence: TGTGCCAGCAGCCCCGGACTAGCGGGGGGCCGCTGGAATGAGCAGTTCTTC.

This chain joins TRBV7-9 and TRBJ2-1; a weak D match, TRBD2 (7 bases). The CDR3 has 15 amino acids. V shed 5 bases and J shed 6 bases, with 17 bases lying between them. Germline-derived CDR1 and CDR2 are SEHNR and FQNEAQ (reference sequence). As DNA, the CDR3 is TGTGCCAGCAGCCCGCCCGGGGGGCAGGGCAATGAGCAGTTCTTC. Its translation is CASSPPGGQGNEQFF. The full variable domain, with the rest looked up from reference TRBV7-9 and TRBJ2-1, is DTGVSQNPRHKITKRGQNVTFRCDPISEHNRLYWYRQTLGQGPEFLTYFQNEAQLEKSRLLSDRFSAERPKGSFSTLEIQRTEQGDSAMYLCASSPPGGQGNEQFFGPGTRLTVL.

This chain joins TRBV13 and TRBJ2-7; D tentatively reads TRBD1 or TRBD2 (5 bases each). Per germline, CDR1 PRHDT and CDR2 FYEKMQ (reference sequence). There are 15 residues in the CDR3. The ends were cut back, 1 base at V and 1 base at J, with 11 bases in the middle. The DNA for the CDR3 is TGTGCCAGCAGCTTAGAGGGGACGGGGTCCTACGAGCAGTACTTC. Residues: CASSLEGTGSYEQYF.

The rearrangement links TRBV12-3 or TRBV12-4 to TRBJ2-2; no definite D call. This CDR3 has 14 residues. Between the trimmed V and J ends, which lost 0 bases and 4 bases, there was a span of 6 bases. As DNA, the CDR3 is TGTGCCAGCAGTTTAGCGACGTTCACCGGGGAGCTGTTTTTT. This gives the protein CASSLATFTGELFF.

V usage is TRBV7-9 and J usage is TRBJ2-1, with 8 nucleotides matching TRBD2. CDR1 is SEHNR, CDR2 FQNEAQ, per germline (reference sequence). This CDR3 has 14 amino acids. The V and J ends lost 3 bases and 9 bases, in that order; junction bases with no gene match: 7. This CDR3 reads CASSFGLAVGEQFF. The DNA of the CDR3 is TGTGCCAGCAGCTTCGGACTAGCTGTCGGTGAGCAGTTCTTC.

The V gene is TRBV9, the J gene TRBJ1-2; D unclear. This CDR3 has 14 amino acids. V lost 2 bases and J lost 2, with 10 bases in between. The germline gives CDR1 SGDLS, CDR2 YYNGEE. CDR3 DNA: TGTGCCAGCAGCGTCTCCGAGGGAAACTATGGCTACACCTTC. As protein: CASSVSEGNYGYTF.

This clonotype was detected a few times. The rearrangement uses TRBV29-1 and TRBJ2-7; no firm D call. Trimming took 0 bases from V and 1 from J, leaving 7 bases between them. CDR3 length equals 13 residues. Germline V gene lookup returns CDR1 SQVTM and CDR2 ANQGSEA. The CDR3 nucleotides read TGCAGCGTTGAAGATCGGGCGTCCTACGAGCAGTACTTC. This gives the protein CSVEDRASYEQYF.